Following are 31 T cell receptor beta chains from one sample sequenced in a study of blood T cells in healthy people across ages. Through a sample-barcoded 5' primer and a J-beta primer mix, a second PCR was run for 7 to 11 cycles. One entry per CDR3 protein results from TCRdb running MiXCR on the 5' RACE reads. The sample yields around 1,800,000 distinct CDR3 sequences, roughly 43% seen once. The material sequenced was blood. These receptors all come from a human donor in good health.

The chain recombines TRBV24-1 with TRBJ1-1; tentatively, D is TRBD1 (5 bases). CDR3 length: 14 amino acids. Germline CDR1 KGHDR, CDR2 SFDVKD. V lost 7 bases and J 1 base, leaving 12 bases between the germline ends. The chain's CDR3 is CATSSTRGNTEAFF. The CDR3, as DNA: TGTGCCACCAGCAGTACGAGGGGGAACACTGAAGCTTTCTTT.

This chain connects TRBV29-1 to TRBJ2-7; D is possibly TRBD2 (5 bases). CDR3 size: 12 residues. V shed 7 bases and J shed 3 bases, with 13 bases lying between them. The germline V gene encodes CDR1 SQVTM and CDR2 ANQGSEA. CDR3 protein: CSGEEGNYEQYF. CDR3 in DNA: TGCAGCGGGGAAGAGGGTAACTACGAGCAGTACTTC.

This clonotype was found once. V and J are TRBV11-3 and TRBJ2-2; D remains unclear. Germline CDR1 and CDR2: SGHNT and YENEEA. V dropped 6 bases and J dropped 1 base, with 9 bases sitting between them. The CDR3 length is 14 residues. The CDR3 is CASSTTRNTGELFF. In DNA, the CDR3 is TGTGCCAGCAGTACAACCAGGAACACCGGGGAGCTGTTTTTT.

This chain connects TRBV9 to TRBJ1-5; D is unclear. CDR1 is SGDLS and CDR2 is YYNGEE in the germline V gene. The CDR3 runs to 13 residues. V shed 5 bases and J shed 7 bases, with 13 bases lying between them. The CDR3 reads CASSSDAEQPQHF. For the CDR3, the DNA is TGTGCCAGCAGTTCCGATGCTGAACAGCCCCAGCATTTT.

V is TRBV30 and J is TRBJ1-5; no firm D call. Germline CDR1 reads GTSNPN; CDR2 reads SVGIG (reference sequence). With 4 bases removed from V and 0 bases from J, the gap between germline ends came to 7 bases. The CDR3 runs 13 residues. The CDR3 nucleotides are TGTGCCTGGACGATCTCTAGCAATCAGCCCCAGCATTTT. Translating it yields CAWTISSNQPQHF.

The table lists this clonotype with a few counts. J is TRBJ2-1 and V is TRBV4-2; 9 bases are shared with TRBD2. The V gene's germline CDR1 is LGHNA and CDR2 YNFKEQ. The V and J ends lost 1 base and 8 bases, in that order; junction bases with no gene match: 12. The CDR3 totals 17 residues. CDR3 protein: CASSQAPIAGEGDEQFF. CDR3 in DNA: TGTGCCAGCAGCCAAGCGCCAATAGCGGGGGAAGGAGATGAGCAGTTCTTC.

This clonotype has only a few counts. V usage is TRBV12-3 or TRBV12-4 and J usage is TRBJ2-1; the match to TRBD1 covers 7 bases. The junction had 9 bases not matched to a gene; V was cut back by 5 bases and J by 5 bases. The CDR3 has 15 amino acids. The CDR3 sequence: CASSGEGAGNNEQFF. CDR3 coding DNA: TGTGCCAGCAGTGGTGAGGGGGCTGGTAACAATGAGCAGTTCTTC.

V usage is TRBV6-2 or TRBV6-3 and J usage is TRBJ2-7; D might be TRBD2 (6 bases). The germline V gene has CDR1 MNHEY and CDR2 SVGEGT. Between the trimmed V and J ends, which lost 0 bases and 1 base, there was a span of 13 bases. The CDR3 is made up of 16 amino acids. CDR3 coding DNA: TGTGCCAGCAGTTACTCGATGGGGGACTTTTCCTACGAGCAGTACTTC. Its translation is CASSYSMGDFSYEQYF.

This clonotype was seen many times. The rearrangement links TRBV28 to TRBJ2-5; the D gene is possibly TRBD1 (5 bases). Looked up from germline, CDR1 is MDHEN and CDR2 is SYDVKM. Trimming removed 3 bases from V and 7 bases from J, with 12 bases in between. CDR3 length: 13 residues. The CDR3 reads CASSLMTVGTQYF. The CDR3 DNA follows: TGTGCCAGCAGTTTGATGACAGTTGGGACCCAGTACTTC.

A few counts support this clonotype. The chain recombines TRBV7-2 with TRBJ1-2, with D maybe TRBD1 (6 bases). Germline V gene data show CDR1 as SGHTA and CDR2 as FQGNSA. Trimming shortened V by 1 base and J by 7 bases, and 13 bases separated the two germline ends. This CDR3 contains 14 residues. The CDR3 region is CASSLDSRGAGYTF. In nucleotides, the CDR3 is TGTGCCAGCAGCTTAGATTCTAGGGGGGCTGGCTACACCTTC.

This chain joins TRBV7-3 and TRBJ1-1; a weak D match, TRBD1 (6 bases). V was shortened by 5 bases and J by 4 bases, with 14 bases between the two germline ends. CDR3 size: 14 residues. In germline, CDR1 is SGHTA, CDR2 FQGTGA. The CDR3 nucleotides are TGTGCCAGCAGCCGTAATACAGGGCCCACTGAAGCTTTCTTT. It encodes CASSRNTGPTEAFF.

The chain uses TRBV10-3 and TRBJ2-1, with no clear D. The CDR3 totals 15 residues. Germline CDR1 ENHRY, CDR2 SYGVKD. The ends were cut back, 2 bases at V and 1 base at J, with 9 bases in the middle. In DNA form, the CDR3 reads TGTGCCATCAGTGAGGATCCAGGTTCCTACAATGAGCAGTTCTTC. Its protein product is CAISEDPGSYNEQFF.

The chain has TRBV12-3 or TRBV12-4 and TRBJ1-1, with D hard to call. The V end was cut by 3 bases, the J end by 4 bases, with 15 bases between. This CDR3 has 15 residues. CDR3 sequence: CASSFGSSVGTEAFF. CDR3 bases: TGTGCCAGCAGTTTCGGTTCGTCGGTAGGCACTGAAGCTTTCTTT.

This clonotype showed up many times. The chain employs TRBV7-8 and TRBJ2-1; 9 nucleotides match TRBD2. V was pared by 4 bases and J by 3 bases, with 4 bases of the junction left unmatched. CDR3 length: 15 amino acids. Germline-derived CDR1 and CDR2 are SGHVS and FQNEAQ. For the CDR3, the DNA is TGTGCCAGCAGCTCGCTAGCGGGGCTCTACAATGAGCAGTTCTTC. It encodes CASSSLAGLYNEQFF. Full variable domain (outside the CDR3, taken from reference TRBV7-8 and TRBJ2-1): GAGVSQSPRYKVAKRGQDVALRCDPISGHVSLFWYQQALGQGPEFLTYFQNEAQLDKSGLPSDRFFAERPEGSVSTLKIQRTQQEDSAVYLCASSSLAGLYNEQFFGPGTRLTVL.

Turning to this clonotype: The CDR3 does not close with the conserved phenylalanine or tryptophan, likely indicating a read error. The chain carries TRBV4-2 and TRBJ2-1, with 12 positions matching TRBD2. Germline CDR1 and CDR2: LGHNA and YNFKEQ. The CDR3 sequence is 15 residues long. CDR3 amino acids: CTSSLGLAGIDEQFV. Here the CDR3 DNA reads TGTACCAGCAGCCTTGGACTAGCGGGGATCGATGAGCAGTTCGTC.

The sample holds a few counts of this clonotype. The rearrangement uses TRBV11-2 and TRBJ1-4; D uncertain. Looked up from germline, CDR1 is SGHAT and CDR2 is FQNNGV. V was pared by 0 bases and J by 4 bases, with 6 bases between. The CDR3 runs to 14 residues. The CDR3 here is CASSLDSYNEKLFF. CDR3 DNA: TGTGCCAGCAGCTTAGACAGTTATAATGAAAAACTGTTTTTT.

V and J are TRBV12-3 or TRBV12-4 and TRBJ2-7, with a possible D match to TRBD2 (5 bases). CDR3 length: 13 amino acids. The V end lost 2 bases, the J end lost 7 bases, and 12 bases lay between the germline ends. CDR3 coding DNA: TGTGCCAGCAGTTTATCGGTTTCGGGAGAGCAGTACTTC. Its translation is CASSLSVSGEQYF.

The chain employs TRBV4-1 and TRBJ2-5; the match to TRBD2 covers 9 bases. V shed 5 bases and J 6 bases; nucleotides not matched to a gene: 7. The germline V gene encodes CDR1 MGHRA and CDR2 YSYEKL. The CDR3 contains 14 residues. CDR3 sequence: CASSMRGGHKTQYF. DNA of the CDR3: TGCGCCAGCAGCATGCGGGGGGGCCACAAGACCCAGTACTTC.

This clonotype was observed many times. The rearrangement uses TRBV29-1 and TRBJ2-5, with a tentative D call TRBD1 (6 bases). CDR1 SQVTM and CDR2 ANQGSEA come from the germline V gene. CDR3 length: 14 residues. V was shortened by 5 bases and J by 5 bases, with 18 bases between the two germline ends. The CDR3 loop reads CSVRIMAGDETQYF. CDR3 nucleotide sequence: TGCAGCGTTCGAATTATGGCAGGGGATGAGACCCAGTACTTC.

Details on this clonotype: The junction departs from germline at one end; a sequencing error may be responsible. This sequence joins TRBV7-9 and TRBJ2-1; D not resolved. Germline CDR1 SEHNR, CDR2 FQNEAQ (reference sequence). The CDR3 extends over 14 amino acids. This CDR3 reads CASSYELSYDEQFF. CDR3 bases: TGTGCCAGCAGCTACGAATTATCCTACGATGAGCAGTTCTTC.

This clonotype was counted at least ten times. The genes are TRBV7-7 and TRBJ2-1, with TRBD1 matching 9 bases. This CDR3 region has 13 residues. Germline V gene lookup returns CDR1 SSHAT and CDR2 FNYEAQ (reference sequence). Trimming took 4 bases from V and 7 from J; bases not matched to a gene: 2. CDR3 region: CASSSDRGNEQFF. The CDR3 DNA reads TGTGCCAGCAGCTCGGACAGGGGTAATGAGCAGTTCTTC. The full variable domain, its missing parts supplied by reference TRBV7-7 and TRBJ2-1, is GAGVSQSPRYKVTKRGQDVTLRCDPISSHATLYWYQQALGQGPEFLTYFNYEAQPDKSGLPSDRFSAERPEGSISTLTIQRTEQRDSAMYRCASSSDRGNEQFFGPGTRLTVL.

This clonotype was counted only a few times. CDR3 residues: CATSRDSTGYTF. As DNA, the CDR3 is TGTGCCACCAGCAGGGACAGTACTGGCTACACCTTC. V gene TRBV15 combines with J gene TRBJ1-2, with D tentatively TRBD1 (6 bases). The V gene lost 3 bases and the J gene lost 7 bases, with 9 bases spanning the gap. The CDR3 extends over 12 amino acids. CDR1 and CDR2 (germline): LNHNV, YYDKDF (reference sequence).

The rearrangement uses TRBV2 and TRBJ1-1; the D gene is possibly TRBD1 (6 bases). CDR1 is SNHLY and CDR2 is FYNNEI in the germline V gene. The V and J ends lost 6 bases and 2 bases respectively, with 13 bases between them. This CDR3 contains 14 residues. The CDR3 DNA follows: TGTGCCAGCAGACTTAGGGGGTACAACACTGAAGCTTTCTTT. This codes for CASRLRGYNTEAFF. Full variable domain (rest looked up from reference TRBV2 and TRBJ1-1): EPEVTQTPSHQVTQMGQEVILRCVPISNHLYFYWYRQILGQKVEFLVSFYNNEISEKSEIFDDQFSVERPDGSNFTLKIRSTKLEDSAMYFCASRLRGYNTEAFFGQGTRLTVV.

This sequence joins TRBV7-2 and TRBJ2-5, with unresolved D. V gave up 0 bases and J gave up 5 bases, with 10 bases separating them. The length of the CDR3 is 14 residues. Germline CDR1 and CDR2: SGHTA and FQGNSA. CDR3 amino acids: CASSLARSKETQYF. The CDR3 DNA follows: TGTGCCAGCAGCTTAGCGCGAAGCAAGGAGACCCAGTACTTC. The full variable domain, with the rest looked up from reference TRBV7-2 and TRBJ2-5, is GAGVSQSPSNKVTEKGKDVELRCDPISGHTALYWYRQSLGQGLEFLIYFQGNSAPDKSGLPSDRFSAERTGGSVSTLTIQRTQQEDSAVYLCASSLARSKETQYFGPGTRLLVL.

The chain links TRBV27 to TRBJ2-7; D is possibly TRBD1 (5 bases). This CDR3 comprises 15 residues. Germline CDR1 and CDR2: MNHEY and SMNVEV (reference sequence). The V end lost 5 bases, the J end lost 0 bases, and 14 bases lay between the germline ends. CDR3 nucleotide sequence: TGTGCCAGCAGTCTTGCAGGGTACGGCTCCTACGAGCAGTACTTC. Translation gives CASSLAGYGSYEQYF.

This clonotype was seen more than once but under ten times. The CDR3 DNA follows: TGCAGTGCTAGCTTACGGGACCCTCAAGAGACCCAGTACTTC. Its translation is CSASLRDPQETQYF. The V and J genes are TRBV20-1 and TRBJ2-5; D possibly uses TRBD1 or TRBD2 (5 bases each). V was cut by 3 bases and J by 2 bases, with 13 bases left in between. The CDR3 is made up of 14 amino acids. Germline values: CDR1 DFQATT, CDR2 SNEGSKA (reference sequence).

The chain couples TRBV12-3 or TRBV12-4 to TRBJ1-2; 9 bases fit TRBD1. V shed 5 bases and J 8 bases; nucleotides not matched to a gene: 9. The CDR3 has 14 amino acids. The CDR3, as DNA: TGTGCCAGCAGTGCCACTACAGGGGGCTTCGGCTACACCTTC. Its protein product is CASSATTGGFGYTF.

The chain combines TRBV7-8 with TRBJ1-1; D gene uncertain. The germline V gene encodes CDR1 SGHVS and CDR2 FQNEAQ. The CDR3 extends over 18 amino acids. V lost 3 bases, J lost 2 bases, and 22 bases lay in between. The CDR3 nucleotides read TGTGCCAGCAGCTTTATCCGGGAGAACCCCGTCGTAAACACTGAAGCTTTCTTT. Translated: CASSFIRENPVVNTEAFF.

A word on this clonotype: Mismatch with germline at one junction end may stem from a read error. The chain recombines TRBV7-2 with TRBJ2-5; no firm D call. This CDR3 has 12 residues. The germline CDR1 and CDR2 sequences are SGHTA and FQGNSA. The CDR3 spells CAGSRLQETQYF. The CDR3, as DNA: TGTGCCGGCAGCCGGCTACAAGAGACCCAGTACTTC.

The chain has TRBV4-1 and TRBJ2-7; D might be TRBD1 or TRBD2, each matching 5 bases. Trimming cost V 1 base and J 6 bases, with 10 bases left between them. This CDR3 is 13 amino acids long. Germline V gives CDR1 MGHRA, CDR2 YSYEKL. The CDR3 loop reads CASSQGRGTEQYF. For the CDR3, the DNA is TGCGCCAGCAGCCAAGGCAGAGGGACCGAGCAGTACTTC.

The chain employs TRBV5-1 and TRBJ1-4; D unresolved. CDR3 length: 15 residues. V gave up 4 bases and J gave up 0 bases, with 10 bases separating them. Germline-derived CDR1 and CDR2 are SGHRS and YFSETQ. DNA of the CDR3: TGCGCCAGCAGCACGGAGGGAGCAACTAATGAAAAACTGTTTTTT. Amino acids: CASSTEGATNEKLFF.